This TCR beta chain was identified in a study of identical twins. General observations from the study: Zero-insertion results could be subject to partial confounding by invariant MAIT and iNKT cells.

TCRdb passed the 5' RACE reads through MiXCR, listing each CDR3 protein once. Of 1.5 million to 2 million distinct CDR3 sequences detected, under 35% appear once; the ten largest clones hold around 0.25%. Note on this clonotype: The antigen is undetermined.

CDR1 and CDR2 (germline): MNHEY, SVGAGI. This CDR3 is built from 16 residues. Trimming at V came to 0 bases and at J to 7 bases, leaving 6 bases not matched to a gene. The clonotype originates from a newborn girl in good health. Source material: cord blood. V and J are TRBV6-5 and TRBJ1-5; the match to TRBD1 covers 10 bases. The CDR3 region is CASSYSGQGTGQPQHF. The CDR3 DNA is TGTGCCAGCAGTTACTCGGGACAGGGGACGGGACAGCCCCAGCATTTT.